This entry lists 30 T cell receptor beta chains sequenced from one sample in a study of T cell repertoires in cytomegalovirus infection. Which antigens these TCRs recognize remains unknown. MiXCR was run by TCRdb on the reads, yielding one entry per CDR3 protein. The table records 28,000 or so distinct CDR3 sequences, 15% to 20% of them present only once. The material was CD8+ T cells from cultured PBMCs, obtained from culture after CMV antigen stimulation. These TCRs come from a human donor in good health (CMV status not recorded). Some clones in this sample may be carry-over from other donors' samples.

In its sample, this clonotype was seen a few times. The chain uses TRBV12-3 or TRBV12-4 and TRBJ1-1, with D unresolved. CDR3 length: 13 amino acids. The ends were cut back, 8 bases at V and 0 bases at J, with 10 bases in the middle. The CDR3 DNA reads TGTGCCAGCGGAGTAGATATGAACACTGAAGCTTTCTTT. Translated, it gives CASGVDMNTEAFF.

J is TRBJ2-3 and V is TRBV7-2; tentatively, D is TRBD2 (6 bases). The CDR3 consists of 16 residues. Trimming stripped 4 bases from V and 3 bases from J, with 17 bases between. The germline V gene encodes CDR1 SGHTA and CDR2 FQGNSA. The CDR3: CASSSGRGLRTDTQYF. CDR3 DNA: TGTGCCAGCAGCTCCGGGCGGGGCCTTCGGACAGATACGCAGTATTTT.

The V and J genes are TRBV6-2 or TRBV6-3 and TRBJ1-1, with D unclear. CDR3 length: 11 amino acids. Germline V gives CDR1 MNHEY, CDR2 SVGEGT. The germline V and J ends were trimmed by 1 base and 6 bases, with 3 bases remaining between them. The CDR3 spells CASSYWPEAFF. The CDR3 DNA follows: TGTGCCAGCAGTTACTGGCCTGAAGCTTTCTTT.

The chain recombines TRBV7-9 with TRBJ1-5, with D possibly TRBD1 on 6 matching bases. Per germline, CDR1 SEHNR and CDR2 FQNEAQ (reference sequence). The CDR3 length is 13 residues. V gave up 5 bases and J gave up 6 bases, with 11 bases separating them. CDR3 in amino acids: CASSREGGQPQHF. The CDR3 region has the DNA TGTGCCAGCAGCCGGGAGGGGGGTCAGCCCCAGCATTTT.

Here the CDR3 DNA reads TGTGCCAGCAGTAAGTCGAGCGGTTCCTTCTACAATGAGCAGTTCTTC. Its protein product is CASSKSSGSFYNEQFF. The rearrangement joins TRBV6-1 to TRBJ2-1, with a possible D match to TRBD2 (5 bases). V was pared by 5 bases and J by 3 bases, with 17 bases between. Germline V gene sequence: CDR1 MNHNS, CDR2 SASEGT. The length of the CDR3 is 16 residues.

The chain couples TRBV7-9 to TRBJ2-4; 7 bases match TRBD2. Germline CDR1 SEHNR, CDR2 FQNEAQ (reference sequence). The CDR3 loop spans 15 amino acids. Trimming cost V 8 bases and J 3 bases; bases outside gene matches: 10. CDR3 sequence (DNA): TGTGCCAGCTCCCCCAGCGGGGAGGGCAAAAACATTCAGTACTTC. Its translation is CASSPSGEGKNIQYF.

The sample holds many counts of this clonotype. The gene calls are TRBV7-2 and TRBJ1-5; tentative D call: TRBD1 (5 bases). The CDR3 consists of 16 residues. The germline gives CDR1 SGHTA, CDR2 FQGNSA. Trimming removed 1 base at V and 4 bases at J, with 14 bases between. The CDR3 sequence: CASSLVVGHGNQPQHF. CDR3 nucleotide sequence: TGTGCCAGCAGCTTAGTCGTGGGGCATGGGAATCAGCCCCAGCATTTT.

V and J are TRBV12-5 and TRBJ1-1; a weak D match, TRBD1 (6 bases). V was clipped by 4 bases and J by 3 bases, with 15 bases between them. The CDR3 covers 15 residues. Germline assignment: CDR1 LGHNT and CDR2 FRNRAP. The CDR3 DNA reads TGTGCTAGTGGTTGGACTGGGACACCTGACACTGAAGCTTTCTTT. Its protein product is CASGWTGTPDTEAFF.

This chain connects TRBV7-2 to TRBJ2-7; D might be TRBD1 (6 bases). The germline V gene has CDR1 SGHTA and CDR2 FQGNSA. The CDR3 covers 18 residues. The V and J ends lost 2 bases and 7 bases respectively, with 27 bases between them. In DNA form, the CDR3 reads TGTGCCAGCAGCTTATGGGGAACCAACAGGGACATTGAGGGGGAGCAGTACTTC. Translating it yields CASSLWGTNRDIEGEQYF.

The chain employs TRBV20-1 and TRBJ2-5; 8 bases map to TRBD1. CDR1 is DFQATT and CDR2 is SNEGSKA in the germline V gene (reference sequence). V lost 2 bases, J lost 1 base, and 6 bases stayed unmatched. The CDR3 contains 15 residues. DNA of the CDR3: TGCAGTGCTAGATCCGGGACAGGTTCCCAAGAGACCCAGTACTTC. It specifies CSARSGTGSQETQYF.

This clonotype has just a few counts. The V gene is TRBV4-1, the J gene TRBJ2-3, with 11 bases aligning to TRBD2. CDR3 size: 15 residues. Per germline, CDR1 MGHRA and CDR2 YSYEKL. The V gene end was trimmed by 8 bases and the J gene end by 4 bases; junction bases not matched to a gene: 8. This CDR3 is CASGLAGGVADTQYF. The CDR3 DNA is TGCGCCAGCGGTCTAGCGGGAGGTGTGGCAGATACGCAGTATTTT.

The V and J genes are TRBV12-3 or TRBV12-4 and TRBJ2-1; D ambiguous. V gave up 4 bases and J gave up 6 bases, with 7 bases separating them. The CDR3 is 12 residues long. The CDR3: CASSWPRNEQFF. The CDR3 DNA reads as TGTGCCAGCAGTTGGCCACGCAATGAGCAGTTCTTC.

This clonotype was seen more than once but under ten times. This chain connects TRBV7-2 to TRBJ2-7, with D unresolved. This CDR3 is built from 11 residues. Germline lookup yields CDR1 SGHTA and CDR2 FQGNSA. V lost 6 bases, J lost 0 bases, and 3 bases lay in between. CDR3 in amino acids: CASSPSYEQYF. The DNA for the CDR3 is TGTGCCAGCAGTCCCTCCTACGAGCAGTACTTC.

The CDR3 reads CASSLKAFDGGGYTF. CDR3 nucleotides: TGTGCCAGCAGCCTCAAGGCCTTTGATGGCGGGGGCTACACCTTC. This rearrangement joins TRBV4-2 to TRBJ1-2; D is undetermined. The V and J ends lost 4 bases and 8 bases respectively, with 20 bases between them. The CDR3 is made up of 15 amino acids. In germline, CDR1 is LGHNA, CDR2 YNFKEQ.

There are a few counts of this clonotype. The V and J genes are TRBV4-1 and TRBJ2-2; D possibly corresponds to TRBD2 (6 bases). The length of the CDR3 is 18 residues. Germline CDR1 and CDR2: MGHRA and YSYEKL. V shed 4 bases and J shed 8 bases, with 26 bases lying between them. The CDR3 is CASSPGKGLAAIRGELFF. The CDR3 region has the DNA TGCGCCAGCAGCCCCGGGAAGGGGTTAGCGGCCATTAGGGGGGAGCTGTTTTTT.

This clonotype has only a few counts. The CDR3 nucleotides read TGTGCCAGCAGCGTTAGCGGGGGGTACAATGAGCAGTTCTTC. Translated, it gives CASSVSGGYNEQFF. The chain recombines TRBV7-6 with TRBJ2-1; 10 nucleotides match TRBD2. With 5 bases clipped from V and 4 bases from J, the junction kept 2 bases outside the gene matches. Germline V gene data show CDR1 as SGHVS and CDR2 as FNYEAQ. This CDR3 contains 14 residues.

The chain uses TRBV4-1 and TRBJ1-1; D is undetermined. The CDR3 sequence is 14 residues long. Germline lookup yields CDR1 MGHRA and CDR2 YSYEKL. Trimming stripped 1 base from V and 4 bases from J, with 10 bases between. The CDR3 reads CASSQVASLTEAFF. The CDR3 DNA reads TGCGCCAGCAGCCAAGTTGCCAGCCTCACTGAAGCTTTCTTT.

The chain employs TRBV7-6 and TRBJ1-2; D remains unclear. Germline V CDR1 and CDR2: SGHVS, FNYEAQ. This CDR3 has 11 amino acids. Trimming removed 5 bases at V and 1 base at J, with 2 bases between. The CDR3 reads CASSVNYGYTF. In DNA form, the CDR3 reads TGTGCCAGCAGCGTTAACTATGGCTACACCTTC.

The genes are TRBV6-2 or TRBV6-3 and TRBJ2-7; the match to TRBD1 covers 7 bases. The junction had 7 bases not matched to a gene; V was cut back by 1 base and J by 7 bases. The CDR3 covers 14 residues. Germline-derived CDR1 and CDR2 are MNHEY and SVGEGT. The CDR3 is CASSYYHGQAEQYF. The CDR3 region has the DNA TGTGCCAGCAGTTACTATCACGGACAGGCAGAGCAGTACTTC.

There are a few counts of this clonotype. The chain combines TRBV7-2 with TRBJ2-1; the D gene is possibly TRBD1 (5 bases). CDR3 length equals 15 residues. Germline V gene sequence: CDR1 SGHTA, CDR2 FQGNSA. V was cut by 1 base and J by 2 bases, with 9 bases left in between. CDR3 sequence reads: CASSLVDSPYNEQFF. The CDR3 DNA is TGTGCCAGCAGCTTAGTTGACAGTCCCTACAATGAGCAGTTCTTC.

The chain uses TRBV12-5 and TRBJ2-5; 8 nucleotides agree with TRBD2. The CDR3 is 16 residues long. The germline CDR1 and CDR2 sequences are LGHNT and FRNRAP. Losses at the gene ends were 5 bases for V and 4 bases for J; bases not matched to a gene: 12. The CDR3, as DNA: TGTGCTAGTGGTCCACTTAGCGGGGAACGGGGAGAGACCCAGTACTTC. Translated, it gives CASGPLSGERGETQYF. The whole variable domain, filled in from reference TRBV12-5 and TRBJ2-5, reads DARVTQTPRHKVTEMGQEVTMRCQPILGHNTVFWYRQTMMQGLELLAYFRNRAPLDDSGMPKDRFSAEMPDATLATLKIQPSEPRDSAVYFCASGPLSGERGETQYFGPGTRLLVL.

V and J are TRBV6-2 or TRBV6-3 and TRBJ2-7; TRBD2 matches 9 bases. V gave up 7 bases and J gave up 1 base; unmatched junction bases: 11. Germline assignment: CDR1 MNHEY and CDR2 SVGEGT. The CDR3 loop spans 16 amino acids. The CDR3 region has the DNA TGTGCCAGCACCGTGGAACGCGGGAGGGTTTCCTACGAGCAGTACTTC. Translation: CASTVERGRVSYEQYF.

This chain joins TRBV6-5 and TRBJ1-6, with TRBD1 matching over 11 bases. Germline V gene data show CDR1 as MNHEY and CDR2 as SVGAGI. CDR3 length: 18 residues. The V and J ends lost 2 bases and 6 bases, in that order; junction bases with no gene match: 9. CDR3: CASSYSRGTGGFNSPLHF. The CDR3, as DNA: TGTGCCAGCAGTTACAGTCGGGGGACAGGGGGATTTAATTCACCCCTCCACTTT.

The chain couples TRBV7-9 to TRBJ2-5; D is ambiguous. This CDR3 has 13 residues. Trimming pared 5 bases from V and 2 bases from J, leaving 9 bases between. CDR1 and CDR2 (germline): SEHNR, FQNEAQ (reference sequence). The chain's CDR3 is CASSHDGQETQYF. The CDR3 DNA reads as TGTGCCAGCAGCCACGACGGACAAGAGACCCAGTACTTC.

This clonotype was found many times. V usage is TRBV27 and J usage is TRBJ2-2; a weak D match, TRBD2 (5 bases). The CDR3 contains 14 residues. The germline CDR1 and CDR2 sequences are MNHEY and SMNVEV (reference sequence). The V end lost 11 bases, the J end lost 1 base, and 14 bases lay between the germline ends. CDR3 sequence: CAGRLTRNTGELFF. The CDR3 DNA sequence: TGTGCCGGAAGACTAACTAGGAACACCGGGGAGCTGTTTTTT.

V gene TRBV5-6 combines with J gene TRBJ1-5, with 11 nucleotides matching TRBD1. The germline V gene encodes CDR1 SGHDT and CDR2 YYEEEE. The CDR3 spans 18 residues. Trimming took 3 bases from V and 1 from J; bases not matched to a gene: 9. This CDR3 reads CASSSVGTGGLSNQPQHF. The CDR3 DNA sequence: TGTGCCAGCAGCTCCGTGGGGACAGGGGGACTGAGCAATCAGCCCCAGCATTTT.

The chain employs TRBV7-2 and TRBJ2-7, with 14 nucleotides matching TRBD2. This CDR3 has 16 amino acids. Per germline, CDR1 SGHTA and CDR2 FQGNSA. V lost 2 bases to trimming and J lost 6 bases; unmatched junction nucleotides: 6. This CDR3 reads CASSLRLAGGLCEQYF. CDR3 in DNA: TGTGCCAGCAGCTTAAGACTAGCGGGAGGGTTATGCGAGCAGTACTTC.

Concerning this clonotype: A much larger clone sits a single nucleotide away, making a read error possible. The rearrangement uses TRBV6-2 or TRBV6-3 and TRBJ2-5; D uncertain. This CDR3 is built from 14 residues. V was cut by 4 bases and J by 5 bases, with 14 bases left in between. Germline V gene data show CDR1 as MNHEY and CDR2 as SVGEGT. CDR3 in amino acids: CASSSRGVQETQYF. CDR3 DNA: TGTGCCAGCAGTTCCCGAGGAGTTCAGGAGACCCAGTACTTC.

This chain joins TRBV6-2 or TRBV6-3 and TRBJ2-2; D is unclear. Trimming pared 1 base from V and 6 bases from J, leaving 3 bases between. The germline CDR1 and CDR2 sequences are MNHEY and SVGEGT. There are 12 residues in the CDR3. For the CDR3, the DNA is TGTGCCAGCAGTTACTACTCCGGGGAGCTGTTTTTT. It specifies CASSYYSGELFF.

This clonotype came up a few times. This sequence joins TRBV9 and TRBJ2-1; 9 nucleotides align to TRBD2. The germline CDR1 and CDR2 sequences are SGDLS and YYNGEE. The ends lost 0 bases at V and 5 bases at J; junction bases unmatched: 6. This CDR3 has 16 residues. DNA for the CDR3: TGTGCCAGCAGCGTAGGAAATAGCGGGAGAAACAATGAGCAGTTCTTC. This sequence encodes CASSVGNSGRNNEQFF.